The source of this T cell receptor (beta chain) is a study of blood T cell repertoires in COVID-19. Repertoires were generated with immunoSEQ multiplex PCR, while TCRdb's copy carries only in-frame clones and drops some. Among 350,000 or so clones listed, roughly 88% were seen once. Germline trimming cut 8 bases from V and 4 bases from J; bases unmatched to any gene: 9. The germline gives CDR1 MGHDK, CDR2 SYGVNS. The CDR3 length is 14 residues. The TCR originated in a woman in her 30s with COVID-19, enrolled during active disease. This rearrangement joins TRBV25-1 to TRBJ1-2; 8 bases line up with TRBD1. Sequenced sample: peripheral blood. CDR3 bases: TGTGCCAGCGTCGGACAGGGAGGGATCTATGGCTACACCTTC. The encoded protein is CASVGQGGIYGYTF.